This TCR beta chain appears in the sequencing data of a study of T cells in Graves' hyperthyroidism and ophthalmopathy. Template material for amplifying TCR beta CDR3 regions consisted of RNA transcripts. Using the HTBI primer set, a first-round RT-PCR was run on the TCR CDR3. TCRdb fed the multiplex PCR reads into MiXCR, producing one record per CDR3 protein. The sample yields about 270,000 distinct CDR3 sequences, about 20% seen once. Thyroid ultrasound, orbital computed tomography, clinical symptoms, and serum thyroxine and TRAb underpinned diagnoses. A 10 ml volume of fresh peripheral blood provided the PBMCs. CDR1 is MDHEN, CDR2 SYDVKM, per germline. The CDR3 is made up of 11 amino acids. The ends were cut back, 8 bases at V and 5 bases at J, with 9 bases in the middle. This clonotype was seen a handful of times. Since a much larger clone is just one base distant, this may be a read error.

This receptor was taken from a man aged 25-40 years with Graves' ophthalmopathy. The gene calls are TRBV28 and TRBJ2-5; D may match TRBD1 or TRBD2 (5 bases each). Sequences were obtained from blood. CDR3 nucleotide sequence: TGTGCCAGCTACGAGGGGGAGACCCAGTACTTC. It is translated as CASYEGETQYF.